This TCR beta chain was sequenced for a study of blood T cell repertoires in COVID-19 (TCRdb year 2020). About the investigation overall: Samples from collaborators originated in the United States, Italy and Spain and spanned both the acute and convalescent phases of COVID-19. The prospective study material was composed of cDNA or gDNA derived from T cells, B-cell-depleted T cells, or PBMCs. Subjects who had been exposed to COVID-19, were actively infected with it, or had recovered from it provided the deeply sampled blood TCRbeta repertoires that made up the dataset. The repertoires were made available in a free public database intended to serve as a resource for research on the immune response to SARS-CoV-2. Samples came from the ongoing ImmuneRACE study (first 160 participants) plus 1,254 subjects from 6 global collaborators. Sample metadata almost always included a de-identified subject ID, COVID-19 status, age in years and sex. HLA class I and class II types, where available, came from metadata supplied by the sample provider rather than from assay-based typing.

Broader findings and caveats from the paper: How much clinical and demographic metadata was included differed by source and by participant, and the metadata was provided uncurated.

At one collaborating source in Seattle, patients were enrolled during active infection and were followed longitudinally through the course of disease. Collaborating institutions collected whole blood in K2EDTA tubes following their own protocols. For TCRbeta analysis, collaborators shipped samples in one of three forms: frozen whole blood, isolated PBMCs, or DNA extracted from either of those sample types. TCRbeta CDR3 regions were amplified from genomic DNA using the immunoSEQ Assay, a bias-controlled multiplex PCR. Per the authors' processing: The number of nucleated cells in each sample was estimated from the amplification of reference gene primers within the assay. To quantify the absolute abundance of each unique TCRbeta CDR3 rearrangement, sequence reads were collapsed and filtered. For each sample, productive Simpson clonality was calculated as the square root of Simpson's diversity index over productive rearrangements. TCRdb re-hosts the immuneACCESS table, in-frame sequences only. Its copies lack some clones; in the studies checked, an unresolved V gene accounts for under half of them, and the cause for the rest is not known. V, J and clone size reflect that table, while D and trimming were determined from the DNA. The sample yields roughly 200,000 clones; around 79% were counted once. The top ten constitute around 6% of the sample.

On this clone itself: The antigen this receptor binds is unknown. No base quality information exists; no much larger clone differs at one position.

The TCR originated in a woman aged 35 to 49 with COVID-19, enrolled during active disease. The sequenced sample was peripheral blood.

In nucleotide form, the sequence is TGCGCCAGCAGCCCGGGACTAGCGGGCGCCGGGGAGCTGTTTTTT. Its translation reads: CASSPGLAGAGELFF. This chain is built from TRBV4-1 and TRBJ2-2, with 12 bases matching TRBD2. CDR3 length: 15 amino acids, cysteine to phenylalanine. Just the 45-base CDR3 DNA is kept, in frame starting at base 1. From V the trimming removes 4 bases and from J it removes 6 bases, while the gene matches leave 3 bases of the junction unaccounted for. From the germline V gene, CDR1 is MGHRA and CDR2 is YSYEKL.